This entry lists 15 T cell receptor beta chains sequenced from one sample in a study of blood T cell repertoires in COVID-19. Repertoires were generated with immunoSEQ multiplex PCR, while TCRdb's copy carries only in-frame clones and drops some. The sample consists of 360,000 or so clones, roughly 80% of them appearing once. Sequencing was performed on PBMCs or T cells enriched from blood (not recorded which). The receptors stem from a woman between 50 and 59 years old who had recovered from COVID-19.

V is TRBV30 and J is TRBJ1-3, with TRBD1 as a possible D gene (6 bases). The V end was cut by 0 bases, the J end by 2 bases, with 11 bases between. The CDR3 has 15 amino acids. Per germline, CDR1 GTSNPN and CDR2 SVGIG (reference sequence). The CDR3 DNA sequence: TGTGCCTGGAGTGTACCTACAGGGACTGGAAACACCATATATTTT. Its protein product is CAWSVPTGTGNTIYF.

This chain links TRBV7-2 with TRBJ1-5; maybe TRBD1 (5 bases). The CDR3 extends over 17 amino acids. Trimming took 2 bases from V and 5 from J, leaving 19 bases between them. CDR1 and CDR2 (germline): SGHTA, FQGNSA. The chain's CDR3 is CASSLYPGATVDQPQHF. As DNA, the CDR3 is TGTGCCAGCAGCTTATATCCGGGAGCGACAGTCGATCAGCCCCAGCATTTT. Supplemented by reference TRBV7-2 and TRBJ1-5, the full variable domain reads GAGVSQSPSNKVTEKGKDVELRCDPISGHTALYWYRQSLGQGLEFLIYFQGNSAPDKSGLPSDRFSAERTGGSVSTLTIQRTQQEDSAVYLCASSLYPGATVDQPQHFGDGTRLSIL.

This chain uses TRBV27 with TRBJ1-1; 9 bases are shared with TRBD1. Trimming removed 5 bases from V and 1 base from J; junction bases left unmatched: 8. Germline-derived CDR1 and CDR2 are MNHEY and SMNVEV (reference sequence). CDR3 length: 16 residues. This CDR3 is CASSPGTGLWNTEAFF. In DNA, the CDR3 is TGTGCCAGCAGTCCTGGGACAGGGCTGTGGAACACTGAAGCTTTCTTT.

V and J are TRBV11-3 and TRBJ2-7, with TRBD1 matching over 7 bases. CDR1 is SGHNT, CDR2 YENEEA, per germline. V lost 0 bases and J lost 6; bases outside the gene matches: 5. CDR3 length: 14 residues. The CDR3 loop is CASSLETGIGEQYF. The CDR3 coding sequence is TGTGCCAGCAGCTTAGAGACAGGGATCGGCGAGCAGTACTTC.

This clone was detected once. The genes are TRBV30 and TRBJ1-5, with D possibly being TRBD1 (5 bases). The germline V and J ends were trimmed by 3 bases and 5 bases, with 11 bases remaining between them. Germline CDR1 GTSNPN, CDR2 SVGIG (reference sequence). This CDR3 region has 13 residues. CDR3 in amino acids: CAWSDSLDQPQHF. The CDR3 DNA follows: TGTGCCTGGAGCGACAGTTTGGATCAGCCCCAGCATTTT.

The chain joins TRBV19 to TRBJ1-5; D is ambiguous. Trimming stripped 3 bases from V and 0 bases from J, with 15 bases between. The V gene's germline CDR1 is LNHDA and CDR2 SQIVND (reference sequence). This CDR3 comprises 17 residues. Here the CDR3 DNA reads TGTGCCAGTAGTATTGAGGCAGGAGGTTATAGCAATCAGCCCCAGCATTTT. As protein: CASSIEAGGYSNQPQHF.

CDR3 nucleotide sequence: TGTGCCAGTAGTATAGATGTGACAGGGTATCAGCCCCAGCATTTT. Its translation is CASSIDVTGYQPQHF. V is TRBV19 and J is TRBJ1-5; 7 bases map to TRBD1. In germline, CDR1 is LNHDA, CDR2 SQIVND (reference sequence). Trimming cost V 0 bases and J 5 bases; bases outside gene matches: 4. The CDR3 runs to 15 residues.

This clone was observed a single time. The chain carries TRBV29-1 and TRBJ1-2, with a possible D match to TRBD1 (6 bases). Germline values: CDR1 SQVTM, CDR2 ANQGSEA. V was pared by 6 bases and J by 0 bases, with 11 bases between. The CDR3 is 13 residues long. CDR3 bases: TGCAGCGTCCAGGGGTTAGCTAACTATGGCTACACCTTC. Encoded protein: CSVQGLANYGYTF.

This clone was seen a single time. V usage is TRBV4-1 and J usage is TRBJ1-1; D gene uncertain. CDR3 length: 15 residues. Germline V gives CDR1 MGHRA, CDR2 YSYEKL. The V gene lost 1 base and the J gene lost 0 bases, with 9 bases spanning the gap. CDR3 coding DNA: TGCGCCAGCAGCCAAGGTAAGAGGATGAACACTGAAGCTTTCTTT. Translation gives CASSQGKRMNTEAFF.

The chain employs TRBV5-1 and TRBJ2-3; 10 nucleotides align to TRBD2. After removal of 0 bases from V and 0 bases from J, the junction contained 7 bases not matched to a gene. The CDR3 spans 18 residues. Germline CDR1 reads SGHRS; CDR2 reads YFSETQ. The DNA of the CDR3 is TGCGCCAGCAGCTTGGGAGCGGGGGGGACCCGAAGCACAGATACGCAGTATTTT. This translates into CASSLGAGGTRSTDTQYF.

The chain uses TRBV9 and TRBJ2-7; 9 bases map to TRBD2. CDR1 SGDLS and CDR2 YYNGEE come from the germline V gene. V was pared by 2 bases and J by 1 base, with 10 bases of the junction left unmatched. The CDR3 has 17 amino acids. CDR3 bases: TGTGCCAGCAGCGTCGACGGCGGGGGGGTAGATTCCTACGAGCAGTACTTC. Amino acids: CASSVDGGGVDSYEQYF. The complete variable domain, with remaining parts taken from reference TRBV9 and TRBJ2-7, reads DSGVTQTPKHLITATGQRVTLRCSPRSGDLSVYWYQQSLDQGLQFLIQYYNGEERAKGNILERFSAQQFPDLHSELNLSSLELGDSALYFCASSVDGGGVDSYEQYFGPGTRLTVT.

The chain combines TRBV7-3 with TRBJ2-2; weak D call: TRBD2 (6 bases). V lost 4 bases and J lost 5, with 11 bases in between. Germline V lookup: CDR1 SGHTA, CDR2 FQGTGA. The CDR3 is made up of 14 amino acids. CDR3 in amino acids: CASSSPGGTGELFF. Written as DNA, the CDR3 is TGTGCCAGCAGCTCTCCCGGGGGAACCGGGGAGCTGTTTTTT.

For this clone: Other nucleotide sequences from this sample produce the same CDR3. The chain combines TRBV9 with TRBJ2-1; D gene unclear. With 0 bases removed from V and 0 bases from J, the gap between germline ends came to 7 bases. The CDR3 sequence is 15 residues long. Germline values: CDR1 SGDLS, CDR2 YYNGEE. The CDR3 is CASSVGGNSYNEQFF. The CDR3 DNA reads as TGTGCCAGCAGCGTAGGCGGCAACTCCTACAATGAGCAGTTCTTC.

Turning to this clone: The same CDR3 arises from other DNA sequences in this sample as well. The chain has TRBV3-1 (or the pseudogene TRBV3-2) and TRBJ1-1, with D possibly TRBD1 on 5 matching bases. Per germline, CDR1 LGHDT and CDR2 YNNKEL (reference sequence). The V end lost 3 bases, the J end lost 1 base, and 9 bases lay between the germline ends. This CDR3 has 14 amino acids. CDR3 loop: CASSHPQGNTEAFF. DNA for the CDR3: TGTGCCAGCAGCCATCCCCAGGGGAACACTGAAGCTTTCTTT.

The DNA for the CDR3 is TGTGCCAGCAGTGAGGCCTACGGGACAGCACTTTACGAGCAGTACTTC. As protein: CASSEAYGTALYEQYF. The chain is built from TRBV6-1 and TRBJ2-7, with 7 bases that match TRBD1. Germline loops: CDR1 MNHNS, CDR2 SASEGT. The CDR3 length is 16 residues. After removal of 3 bases from V and 4 bases from J, the junction contained 12 bases not matched to a gene.